In its sample, the clone carrying this T cell receptor beta chain was seen once. No antigen is known for it. The data originate from a study of chemoradiotherapy in HPV16-positive cancers. Method: immunoSEQ multiplex PCR; TCRdb's copy keeps in-frame clones and lacks some. The top ten hold 2.5% to 3.5% of the sample, which has 2,000 to 3,000 clones, 88% seen once. Broader study findings: Candidate HPV-specific clones and E7-related TCR motifs grew in tumor during treatment.

Trimming shortened V by 1 base and J by 6 bases, and 6 bases separated the two germline ends. This CDR3 is built from 12 residues. Germline-derived CDR1 and CDR2 are SEHNR and FQNEAQ (reference sequence). The clonotype comes from a human donor with HPV-associated anogenital cancer. The source material was tumor tissue, sampled from a patient who underwent chemoradiotherapy. The chain recombines TRBV7-9 with TRBJ1-2; the D is unclear. DNA of the CDR3: TGTGCCAGCAGCTTAGGCGGGAATGGCTACACCTTC. Amino acid sequence: CASSLGGNGYTF.